This section outlines one TCR beta chain sequence together with its context. These data originate in a study of blood T cell repertoires in COVID-19. As for the study in general: The cDNA or gDNA used as material had been derived from T cells, B-cell-depleted T cells, or PBMCs.

Assay used: immunoSEQ multiplex PCR; TCRdb lists only in-frame clones, some missing. Of around 76,000 clones in the sample, about four fifths were seen once. Germline CDR1 is SGHAT and CDR2 is FQNNGV. The CDR3 length is 18 residues. V lost 5 bases to trimming and J lost 5 bases; unmatched junction nucleotides: 17. The chain joins TRBV11-2 to TRBJ2-1; 8 bases fit TRBD2. The sample taken for sequencing was peripheral blood. The TCR was taken from a woman of 80 years or more with active or convalescent COVID-19. The CDR3 reads CASSPGNGGARSDNEQFF. The CDR3 DNA is TGTGCCAGCAGCCCTGGGAACGGGGGGGCTAGGTCGGACAATGAGCAGTTCTTC. The variable domain in full, with the rest retrieved from reference TRBV11-2 and TRBJ2-1, is EAGVAQSPRYKIIEKRQSVAFWCNPISGHATLYWYQQILGQGPKLLIQFQNNGVVDDSQLPKDRFSAERLKGVDSTLKIQPAKLEDSAVYLCASSPGNGGARSDNEQFFGPGTRLTVL.